Following are 2 T cell receptor beta chains from one sample sequenced in a study of graft-versus-host responses after intestinal transplantation (dated by TCRdb to the early 2020s). These TCRs are of unknown antigen specificity. Receptors were amplified or captured by the immunoSEQ multiplex PCR assay. Held by TCRdb, this immuneACCESS table contains in-frame sequences only and omits some clones. Under half of the omission traces to an unresolved V gene where checked; the cause of the rest is unknown. The sample profile shows about 120,000 clones; approximately 95% of them were found once. The ten top clones hold 3% to 3.5% of the sample. Taken with the paper, the label for time point translates to: cells obtained before transplantation from donor or recipient. Sequences were derived from unstimulated CD8+ T cells sorted from spleen or lymph node cells, sampled before intestinal transplant. Receptors were obtained from a human donor who received an intestinal transplant.

V gene TRBV11-2 combines with J gene TRBJ2-5; 9 positions match TRBD1. The CDR3 is 15 residues long. J gave up 3 bases and V 3 bases, and 5 bases lay outside the gene matches. Germline values: CDR1 SGHAT, CDR2 FQNNGV. This chain's CDR3 is CASSFGDRAKETQYF. CDR3 bases: TGTGCCAGCAGCTTTGGGGACAGGGCCAAAGAGACCCAGTACTTC.

This chain uses TRBV19 with TRBJ1-1; the match to TRBD1 covers 8 bases. CDR3 size: 15 residues. V lost 4 bases, J lost 3 bases, and 7 bases stayed unmatched. CDR1 is LNHDA, CDR2 SQIVND, per germline (reference sequence). The CDR3, as DNA: TGTGCCAGTAGTAGTAGACAGGGGAGGGACACTGAAGCTTTCTTT. This sequence encodes CASSSRQGRDTEAFF.